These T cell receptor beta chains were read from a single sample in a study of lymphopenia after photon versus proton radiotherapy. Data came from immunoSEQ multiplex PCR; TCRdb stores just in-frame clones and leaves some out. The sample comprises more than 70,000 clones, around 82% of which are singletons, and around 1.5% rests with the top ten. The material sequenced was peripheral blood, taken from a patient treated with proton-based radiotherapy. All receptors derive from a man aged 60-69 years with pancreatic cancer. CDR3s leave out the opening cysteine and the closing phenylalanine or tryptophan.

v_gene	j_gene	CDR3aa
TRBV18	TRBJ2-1	ASSRTSGATYSYNEQF
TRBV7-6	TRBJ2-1	ASRASGSYNEQF
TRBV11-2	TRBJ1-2	ASSLEDHYGYT
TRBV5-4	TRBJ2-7	ASSSIQTSGTYEQY
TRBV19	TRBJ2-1	AATTSGMEQF
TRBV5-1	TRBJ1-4	ASSLGDIGNEKLF
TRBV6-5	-	ASSSDRGLYEQY
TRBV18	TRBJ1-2	ASSPLDRRDYGYT
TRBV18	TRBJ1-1	ASSAQATPNTEAF
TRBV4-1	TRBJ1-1	ASSQVVWPSEAF
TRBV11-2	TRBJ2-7	ASSYVDGLSYEQY
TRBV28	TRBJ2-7	ASSPGTFSYEQY
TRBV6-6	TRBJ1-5	ASSQASSNQPQH
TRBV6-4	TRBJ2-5	ASSDSLPGQY
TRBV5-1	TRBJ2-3	ASSLASEVDTQY
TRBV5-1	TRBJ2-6	ASSLGGYSSGANVLT
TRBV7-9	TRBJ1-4	ASSPASRDEKLF
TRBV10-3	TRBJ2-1	AISPGTSGGKQF
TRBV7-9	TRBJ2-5	ASSPGSYQETQY
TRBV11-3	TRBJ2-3	ASSSPGTSGTDTQY
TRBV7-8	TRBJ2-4	ASSLVLAGGVNIQY
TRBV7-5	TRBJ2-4	ARSLGLGRSKNIQY
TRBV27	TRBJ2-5	ASSPWREGLETQY
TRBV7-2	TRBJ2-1	ASSPSLPQEQF
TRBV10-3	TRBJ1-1	AISERQGAITEAF
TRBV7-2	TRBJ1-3	ASSLPASSGNTIY
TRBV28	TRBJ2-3	ASSPPKAGVTDTQY
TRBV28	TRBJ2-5	ASSKAGTGMETQY
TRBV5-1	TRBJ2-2	ASSYYGSMSSGELF
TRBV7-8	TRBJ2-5	ASSLRRVMGETQY